Shown below are 28 T cell receptor beta chains from a single sample sequenced in a study of blood T cell repertoires in COVID-19. Libraries were prepared by immunoSEQ multiplex PCR; TCRdb keeps only in-frame clonotypes and omits some of them. The sample lists more than 85,000 clones, about three quarters occurring once. The sequenced sample consisted of peripheral blood. These receptor sequences come from a woman in her 70s with acute or convalescent COVID-19.

The chain couples TRBV24-1 to TRBJ1-1; unclear D gene. The V and J ends lost 3 bases and 11 bases respectively, with 18 bases between them. The CDR3 runs to 14 residues. Germline values: CDR1 KGHDR, CDR2 SFDVKD. In nucleotides, the CDR3 is TGTGCCACCAGTGATATGACAAGAACCCGAGGGGCTTTCTTT. It codes for CATSDMTRTRGAFF.

V gene TRBV7-2 combines with J gene TRBJ1-4, with 8 bases fitting TRBD1. With V trimmed by 6 bases and J by 6 bases, 12 bases remained unmatched. The CDR3 totals 16 residues. The germline gives CDR1 SGHTA, CDR2 FQGNSA. CDR3 DNA sequence: TGTGCCAGCAGGTCCGGGCTGGGACAGGTTCATGAAAAACTGTTTTTT. Its translation is CASRSGLGQVHEKLFF. The complete variable domain, with remaining parts taken from reference TRBV7-2 and TRBJ1-4, reads GAGVSQSPSNKVTEKGKDVELRCDPISGHTALYWYRQSLGQGLEFLIYFQGNSAPDKSGLPSDRFSAERTGGSVSTLTIQRTQQEDSAVYLCASRSGLGQVHEKLFFGSGTQLSVL.

The chain combines TRBV3-1 (or the pseudogene TRBV3-2) with TRBJ1-5, with D tentatively TRBD1 (6 bases). The CDR3 runs to 15 residues. Trimming took off 1 base at V and 3 bases at J, with 10 bases between the two ends. Germline V gene lookup returns CDR1 LGHDT and CDR2 YNNKEL (reference sequence). The CDR3 region has the DNA TGTGCCAGCAGCCAAGGACAGGCTTACAATCAGCCCCAGCATTTT. Translating it yields CASSQGQAYNQPQHF.

V usage is TRBV27 and J usage is TRBJ2-7; 8 bases are shared with TRBD1. There are 16 residues in the CDR3. Germline lookup yields CDR1 MNHEY and CDR2 SMNVEV (reference sequence). V shed 3 bases and J 2 bases; nucleotides not matched to a gene: 9. CDR3 residues: CASSFRPGTGTYEQYF. The CDR3 DNA sequence: TGTGCCAGCAGTTTCCGGCCGGGGACAGGTACCTACGAGCAGTACTTC.

This clone was seen ten or more times. CDR3 loop: CASSIRPQGGQPQHF. CDR3 in DNA: TGTGCCAGTAGTATTCGCCCACAGGGGGGTCAGCCCCAGCATTTT. V usage is TRBV19 and J usage is TRBJ1-5; TRBD1 matches 8 bases. CDR1 is LNHDA, CDR2 SQIVND, per germline (reference sequence). The CDR3 sequence is 15 residues long. V shed 3 bases and J 6 bases; nucleotides not matched to a gene: 7.

The CDR3 nucleotides are TGTGCCAGCAGATTGGACAGTCTAATCACTGAAGCTTTCTTT. Protein sequence: CASRLDSLITEAFF. This chain links TRBV2 with TRBJ1-1, with a weak D call TRBD1 (6 bases). Germline V lookup: CDR1 SNHLY, CDR2 FYNNEI. The CDR3 consists of 14 residues. Trimming took off 6 bases at V and 4 bases at J, with 15 bases between the two ends.

This chain uses TRBV13 with TRBJ2-3; tentative D call: TRBD2 (5 bases). Between the trimmed V and J ends, which lost 4 bases and 2 bases, there was a span of 10 bases. The CDR3 consists of 14 residues. Germline V gene lookup returns CDR1 PRHDT and CDR2 FYEKMQ (reference sequence). CDR3 DNA sequence: TGTGCCAGCAGCTCGGAAGGACTCACAGATACGCAGTATTTT. This sequence encodes CASSSEGLTDTQYF.

This rearrangement joins TRBV7-9 to TRBJ2-2; 9 bases are a match to TRBD1. The ends lost 4 bases at V and 0 bases at J; junction bases unmatched: 9. The CDR3 has 18 residues. Germline V gene data show CDR1 as SEHNR and CDR2 as FQNEAQ (reference sequence). The CDR3 coding sequence is TGTGCCAGCAGCTACCCTAGGACAGGGGCTACGAACACCGGGGAGCTGTTTTTT. It encodes CASSYPRTGATNTGELFF. The full variable domain, rest sourced from reference TRBV7-9 and TRBJ2-2, is DTGVSQNPRHKITKRGQNVTFRCDPISEHNRLYWYRQTLGQGPEFLTYFQNEAQLEKSRLLSDRFSAERPKGSFSTLEIQRTEQGDSAMYLCASSYPRTGATNTGELFFGEGSRLTVL.

As DNA, the CDR3 is TGTGCCAGCACATCCCCCCGACGAGCGGGGGGGCCCGTCGGCGAGCAGTACTTC. This gives the protein CASTSPRRAGGPVGEQYF. The V gene is TRBV28, the J gene TRBJ2-7; 10 bases agree with TRBD2. Trimming took 7 bases from V and 6 from J; bases not matched to a gene: 21. Germline V gene lookup returns CDR1 MDHEN and CDR2 SYDVKM. This CDR3 has 18 amino acids.

The rearrangement links TRBV11-2 to TRBJ1-1; 8 bases align to TRBD1. The junction had 8 bases not matched to a gene; V was cut back by 3 bases and J by 5 bases. CDR1 and CDR2 from the germline V gene are SGHAT and FQNNGV. The length of the CDR3 is 15 residues. In nucleotides, the CDR3 is TGTGCCAGCAGCTTTGGACAGGGAGTACTAACTGAAGCTTTCTTT. Its translation is CASSFGQGVLTEAFF.

The sample holds one count of this clone. The rearrangement links TRBV6-5 to TRBJ1-2, with D perhaps TRBD1 (6 bases). Germline CDR1 and CDR2: MNHEY and SVGAGI. V shed 7 bases and J shed 2 bases, with 14 bases lying between them. The CDR3 sequence is 14 residues long. CDR3 coding DNA: TGTGCCAGCAACCTCGGGGGGCCGAACTATGGCTACACCTTC. This translates into CASNLGGPNYGYTF.

This chain links TRBV19 with TRBJ1-1; no clear D gene. This CDR3 spans 15 amino acids. Germline assignment: CDR1 LNHDA and CDR2 SQIVND (reference sequence). Trimming left V 4 bases short and J 10 bases short, with 22 bases between. CDR3 DNA: TGTGCCAGTAGTACCTTAGCGGTCCATGAATTTTCAGCTTTCTTT. This gives the protein CASSTLAVHEFSAFF.

This clone was detected a few times. CDR3 sequence (DNA): TGTGCCAGCAGCTCTCCGGGGACAGGGGGCTCCTATGGCTACACCTTC. Translation: CASSSPGTGGSYGYTF. This rearrangement joins TRBV7-2 to TRBJ1-2; 12 nucleotides match TRBD1. The CDR3 contains 16 residues. Trimming removed 4 bases from V and 4 bases from J; junction bases left unmatched: 7. Germline CDR1 is SGHTA and CDR2 is FQGNSA.

The chain has TRBV28 and TRBJ1-5; 9 positions match TRBD1. After removal of 9 bases from V and 4 bases from J, the junction contained 4 bases not matched to a gene. The length of the CDR3 is 13 residues. CDR1 and CDR2 from the germline V gene are MDHEN and SYDVKM. DNA for the CDR3: TGTGCCAGTAGGGACAGGGCGAATCAGCCCCAGCATTTT. This sequence encodes CASRDRANQPQHF.

The chain carries TRBV7-2 and TRBJ2-5, with 7 bases lining up with TRBD1. Germline-derived CDR1 and CDR2 are SGHTA and FQGNSA. The CDR3 has 14 residues. The V and J ends lost 5 bases and 1 base, in that order; junction bases with no gene match: 4. CDR3 sequence (DNA): TGTGCCAGCAGCAGGAGACAGGGCCAAGAGACCCAGTACTTC. Protein sequence: CASSRRQGQETQYF.

This chain uses TRBV5-1 with TRBJ2-3; TRBD1 matches 8 bases. The germline V gene encodes CDR1 SGHRS and CDR2 YFSETQ. V shed 4 bases, J shed 1 base, and the junction held 11 bases outside the gene matches. The CDR3 length is 17 residues. The DNA of the CDR3 is TGCGCCAGCAGCCCTTCACAGGGGGTAGGAGGCACAGATACGCAGTATTTT. This encodes CASSPSQGVGGTDTQYF.

V and J are TRBV4-3 and TRBJ2-1, with 9 bases matching TRBD1. This CDR3 spans 15 amino acids. CDR1 and CDR2 (germline): LGHNA, YSLEER. V lost 3 bases to trimming and J lost 7 bases; unmatched junction nucleotides: 7. CDR3 amino acids: CASSHLGDRANEQFF. The CDR3 DNA reads as TGCGCCAGCAGCCATCTCGGGGACAGGGCTAATGAGCAGTTCTTC.

The chain links TRBV11-2 to TRBJ2-3; a weak D match, TRBD1 (5 bases). CDR1 is SGHAT and CDR2 is FQNNGV in the germline V gene. The CDR3 has 14 residues. V lost 1 base and J 2 bases, leaving 7 bases between the germline ends. The CDR3 nucleotides are TGTGCCAGCAGCTTAGCCAGGGCCACAGATACGCAGTATTTT. Its protein is CASSLARATDTQYF.

The chain couples TRBV2 to TRBJ1-5; 8 nucleotides match TRBD1. Germline CDR1 SNHLY, CDR2 FYNNEI. The CDR3 length is 14 residues. The V segment lost 4 bases and the J segment 2 bases; nucleotides outside the gene matches: 1. CDR3 nucleotide sequence: TGTGCCAGCAGTGCGGGACAGGGCAATCAGCCCCAGCATTTT. This sequence encodes CASSAGQGNQPQHF.

This chain connects TRBV30 to TRBJ1-2, with D possibly being TRBD1 (6 bases). The CDR3 is 15 amino acids. Trimming stripped 2 bases from V and 0 bases from J, with 13 bases between. The V gene's germline CDR1 is GTSNPN and CDR2 SVGIG (reference sequence). In DNA, the CDR3 is TGTGCCTGGAGTAAAGGACAGAACTCTAACTATGGCTACACCTTC. Amino acids: CAWSKGQNSNYGYTF.

This chain joins TRBV18 and TRBJ1-5; D gene uncertain. The CDR3 extends over 14 amino acids. V lost 6 bases, J lost 3 bases, and 12 bases lay in between. Per germline, CDR1 KGHSH and CDR2 LQKENI. The CDR3 sequence is CASSQVGYNQPQHF. CDR3 in DNA: TGTGCCAGCTCCCAAGTCGGTTACAATCAGCCCCAGCATTTT.

The chain joins TRBV5-6 to TRBJ1-3; TRBD1 might be the D (6 bases). V was trimmed by 2 bases and J by 0 bases, leaving 12 bases between them. Germline CDR1 and CDR2: SGHDT and YYEEEE. The CDR3 totals 16 residues. The chain's CDR3 is CASSFRAGASGNTIYF. Written as DNA, the CDR3 is TGTGCCAGCAGCTTCCGCGCAGGGGCCTCTGGAAACACCATATATTTT.

The chain couples TRBV24-1 to TRBJ2-5, with 12 bases lining up with TRBD2. Germline V CDR1 and CDR2: KGHDR, SFDVKD. This CDR3 is built from 16 residues. V was pared by 1 base and J by 5 bases, with 4 bases of the junction left unmatched. The CDR3 sequence: CATSDFPSGGAETQYF. As DNA, the CDR3 is TGTGCCACCAGTGATTTTCCTAGCGGGGGGGCGGAGACCCAGTACTTC.

The table lists this clone with a count of one. The rearrangement links TRBV18 to TRBJ1-6; the D gene is possibly TRBD1 (6 bases). Deletions cut 1 base from V and 4 bases from J, with 26 bases between. This CDR3 is built from 21 residues. Germline V lookup: CDR1 KGHSH, CDR2 LQKENI. CDR3 sequence (DNA): TGTGCCAGCTCACCACAAATACAGGGAAGAGGATCGGCGAGTTATAATTCACCCCTCCACTTT. Translation gives CASSPQIQGRGSASYNSPLHF.

The V gene is TRBV24-1, the J gene TRBJ1-4; D gene ambiguous. Per germline, CDR1 KGHDR and CDR2 SFDVKD. The ends were cut back, 3 bases at V and 7 bases at J, with 11 bases in the middle. The CDR3 consists of 14 residues. CDR3 sequence reads: CATSDRTAGEKLFF. The CDR3, as DNA: TGTGCCACCAGTGATAGAACAGCAGGTGAAAAACTGTTTTTT.

The sample holds one count of this clone. The V and J genes are TRBV15 and TRBJ1-3, with no clear D. V was trimmed by 0 bases and J by 4 bases, leaving 7 bases between them. CDR3 length: 14 amino acids. Germline CDR1 is LNHNV and CDR2 is YYDKDF (reference sequence). The CDR3 protein is CATSRDRGGNTIYF. Here the CDR3 DNA reads TGTGCCACCAGCAGAGATCGAGGGGGAAACACCATATATTTT.

The genes are TRBV6-5 and TRBJ2-7, with D perhaps TRBD2 (6 bases). There are 13 residues in the CDR3. Trimming shortened V by 2 bases and J by 3 bases, and 8 bases separated the two germline ends. Germline CDR1 and CDR2: MNHEY and SVGAGI. The CDR3 DNA sequence: TGTGCCAGCAGTTACAGGAGGGGCTACGAGCAGTACTTC. Translated: CASSYRRGYEQYF.

The chain recombines TRBV27 with TRBJ2-1, with a weak D call TRBD2 (6 bases). Germline V CDR1 and CDR2: MNHEY, SMNVEV (reference sequence). CDR3 size: 13 residues. V was pared by 8 bases and J by 2 bases, with 10 bases between. The CDR3 DNA is TGTGCCAGCGGAGGCGGGACCTACAATGAGCAGTTCTTC. Translating gives CASGGGTYNEQFF.